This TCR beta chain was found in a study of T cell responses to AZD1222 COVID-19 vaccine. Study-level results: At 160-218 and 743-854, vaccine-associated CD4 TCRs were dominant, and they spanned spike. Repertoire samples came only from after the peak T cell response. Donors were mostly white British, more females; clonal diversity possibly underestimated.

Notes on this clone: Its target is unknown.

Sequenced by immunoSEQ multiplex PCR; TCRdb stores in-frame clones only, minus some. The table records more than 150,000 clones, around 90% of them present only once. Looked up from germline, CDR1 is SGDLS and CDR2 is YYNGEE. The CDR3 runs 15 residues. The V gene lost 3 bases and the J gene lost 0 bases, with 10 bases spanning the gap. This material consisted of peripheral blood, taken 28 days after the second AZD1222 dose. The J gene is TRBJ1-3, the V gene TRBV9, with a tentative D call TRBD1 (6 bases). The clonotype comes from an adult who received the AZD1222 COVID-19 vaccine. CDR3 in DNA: TGTGCCAGCAGCGCAAGGGACAACTCTGGAAACACCATATATTTT. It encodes CASSARDNSGNTIYF.